This record covers a single T cell receptor beta chain. Other DNA sequences within the sample encode an identical CDR3. This sample was taken from a study of follicular helper T cells after annual influenza vaccination. As to time point: 2014-2015 season, 7 days after vaccination. Blood volume per time point ranged from about 35 to 110 mL. Sorted cTfh were non-naive CD4+CXCR5+PD-1+, either ICOS+CD38+ or ICOS-CD38-. The CDR3 sequence is 12 residues long. Per germline, CDR1 GTSNPN and CDR2 SVGIG (reference sequence). V lost 3 bases to trimming and J lost 3 bases, with 8 bases between them. Measured with immunoSEQ multiplex PCR; TCRdb has only the in-frame clones, and not every one. The data hold around 10,000 clones, with roughly 80% observed a single time.

The rearrangement uses TRBV30 and TRBJ2-5; perhaps TRBD1 as D (6 bases). This sample comprised CXCR5+ CD38- circulating T follicular helper cells from blood, obtained 7 days after influenza vaccination. Subset meaning: circulating Tfh, non-naive CD4+CXCR5+PD-1+ (ICOS+CD38+ or ICOS-CD38-). The receptor was isolated from an adult who received the influenza vaccine. Written as DNA, the CDR3 is TGTGCCTGGAGCGCAGGGGAAGAGACCCAGTACTTC. Protein sequence: CAWSAGEETQYF.